The entry below describes one TCR beta chain. This sample stems from a study of shared clonotypes between healthy human individuals. Donors were healthy HIV-negative adults without recent acute infections or vaccinations. Under the authors' procedure: ImmunoSEQ supplied junction-only sequences lacking quality scores, so filtering was different. The method was immunoSEQ multiplex PCR; TCRdb's version includes in-frame clones alone and lacks a portion of them. The DNA was the basis for D and trimming; V, J and clone size are from that table. Of some 530,000 clones listed, around 80% are singletons. The CDR3 totals 15 residues. Trimming cost V 3 bases and J 1 base, with 12 bases left between them. The germline gives CDR1 LNHDA, CDR2 SQIVND (reference sequence).

The specimen was PBMCs. The TCR originated in a woman in her thirties or forties in good health. Some clones in this sample may be carry-over from other donors' samples. The gene calls are TRBV19 and TRBJ1-1; no clear D. CDR3 sequence (DNA): TGTGCCAGTAGTATCCCGGCGCACGGGAACACTGAAGCTTTCTTT. Encoded protein: CASSIPAHGNTEAFF.